This T cell receptor (beta chain) came from a study of blood T cells in healthy people across ages. Study outcomes and limitations: Observed TCR beta diversity per million T cells went down as age went up. This fall followed a roughly linear course with age. The CMV status of each donor remained undetermined, and this could have confounded shifts in expanded clonotypes.

The authors ran a second PCR of 7 to 11 cycles using a sample-barcoded 5' primer and a J-beta primer mix. TCRdb independently ran MiXCR on the 5' RACE reads; one entry per CDR3 protein. The profile covers hundreds of thousands of distinct CDR3 sequences, with about 28% appearing a single time and approximately 15% taken by the ten largest. The CDR3 sequence is 16 residues long. The J segment lost 4 bases and the V segment lost 3 bases, leaving 10 bases of the junction unmatched. In germline, CDR1 is MNHNS, CDR2 SASEGT. Comments on this clonotype: Its antigen is not known.

Sequences were obtained from blood. This TCR was sampled from an elderly woman in good health. This chain links TRBV6-1 with TRBJ1-2; 8 bases are shared with TRBD1. This CDR3 reads CASSERQGTGSYGYTF. In DNA form, the CDR3 reads TGTGCCAGCAGTGAGAGACAGGGGACAGGCTCCTATGGCTACACCTTC.